These 11 T cell receptor beta chains were all obtained from the same sample, sequenced in a study of beta chain features in type 1 diabetes. Reverse transcribing all isolated RNA meant expressed TCRB transcripts were sequenced. Profiling relied on immunoSEQ multiplex PCR, and the TCRdb table lists in-frame clones only, not all of them. The table includes roughly 450,000 clones, about an eighth detected once. The specimen sequenced was naive CD4+ T cells from blood. These receptors all come from a woman younger than 35 in good health.

This clone turned up a few times. The rearrangement joins TRBV19 to TRBJ2-7, with D perhaps matching TRBD1 (5 bases). V was cut by 3 bases and J by 3 bases, with 18 bases left in between. The germline V gene encodes CDR1 LNHDA and CDR2 SQIVND (reference sequence). The CDR3 has 16 amino acids. CDR3 in amino acids: CASSIGRSRESYEQYF. The CDR3 DNA reads as TGTGCCAGTAGTATCGGCAGATCCAGGGAAAGCTACGAGCAGTACTTC.

This clone showed up just a few times. This chain joins TRBV10-3 and TRBJ1-2; maybe TRBD1 (6 bases). V was shortened by 8 bases and J by 8 bases, with 18 bases between the two germline ends. The V gene's germline CDR1 is ENHRY and CDR2 SYGVKD. This CDR3 comprises 13 residues. CDR3 DNA sequence: TGTGCCATCGGCGGCGTCAGGGGCCGGGGCTACACCTTC. Its translation is CAIGGVRGRGYTF.

This chain connects TRBV28 to TRBJ2-1; 8 bases agree with TRBD1. The CDR3 covers 17 residues. Germline-derived CDR1 and CDR2 are MDHEN and SYDVKM. V lost 5 bases and J lost 2; bases outside the gene matches: 11. The CDR3 is CASSNPGQANAYNEQFF. DNA for the CDR3: TGTGCCAGCAGTAATCCGGGACAGGCGAACGCCTACAATGAGCAGTTCTTC.

This clone was observed a few times. Different DNA sequences within this sample yield the same CDR3. The rearrangement links TRBV2 to TRBJ2-2; D might be TRBD1 (5 bases). CDR1 and CDR2 (germline): SNHLY, FYNNEI. The V and J ends lost 6 bases and 4 bases respectively, with 9 bases between them. This CDR3 is built from 13 residues. CDR3 in amino acids: CASRGQGTGELFF. The DNA for the CDR3 is TGTGCCAGCAGGGGGCAAGGCACCGGGGAGCTGTTTTTT.

V gene TRBV2 combines with J gene TRBJ2-3, with D unresolved. Germline V gene sequence: CDR1 SNHLY, CDR2 FYNNEI. Trimming shortened V by 8 bases and J by 6 bases, and 9 bases separated the two germline ends. CDR3 length: 11 residues. The DNA for the CDR3 is TGTGCCAGCCCCATGGGGGATACGCAGTATTTT. It translates to CASPMGDTQYF.

V gene TRBV28 combines with J gene TRBJ2-6, with D hard to call. V dropped 6 bases and J dropped 4 bases, with 10 bases sitting between them. Germline V CDR1 and CDR2: MDHEN, SYDVKM. The CDR3 extends over 14 amino acids. The CDR3 region has the DNA TGTGCCAGCAGGGGGTTGGCGGGGGCCAACGTCCTGACTTTC. Protein sequence: CASRGLAGANVLTF.

A few counts support this clone. The CDR3 DNA reads as TGTGCCAGCAGTTGGGGGATTTCCACAATTAATGAGCAGTTCTTC. Translated, it gives CASSWGISTINEQFF. The V call is TRBV27, the J call TRBJ2-1; D possibly uses TRBD1 or TRBD2 (5 bases each). CDR1 and CDR2 (germline): MNHEY, SMNVEV (reference sequence). This CDR3 spans 15 amino acids. V was clipped by 4 bases and J by 7 bases, with 17 bases between them.

V gene TRBV27 combines with J gene TRBJ2-7; D not resolved. This CDR3 is built from 13 residues. CDR1 and CDR2 (germline): MNHEY, SMNVEV (reference sequence). V shed 3 bases and J shed 7 bases, with 13 bases lying between them. The CDR3 is CASSFGWTAEQYF. CDR3 DNA sequence: TGTGCCAGCAGTTTCGGCTGGACCGCAGAGCAGTACTTC.

This chain links TRBV19 with TRBJ2-5, with 7 bases identical to TRBD1. J gave up 4 bases and V 5 bases, and 7 bases lay outside the gene matches. The CDR3 has 14 residues. Germline V CDR1 and CDR2: LNHDA, SQIVND (reference sequence). The CDR3 loop reads CASSPTGSGETQYF. The CDR3 DNA reads as TGTGCCAGTAGTCCGACAGGGTCCGGAGAGACCCAGTACTTC.

This clone was observed a handful of times. V usage is TRBV7-2 and J usage is TRBJ2-7; D is unclear. V lost 4 bases to trimming and J lost 12 bases, with 19 bases between them. CDR3 size: 13 residues. CDR1 and CDR2 from the germline V gene are SGHTA and FQGNSA. Here the CDR3 reads CASSSLSYTARYF. CDR3 nucleotide sequence: TGTGCCAGCAGCTCTTTATCGTACACGGCGCGGTACTTC.

J is TRBJ2-1 and V is TRBV4-3; D possibly corresponds to TRBD1 (5 bases). Germline CDR1 and CDR2: LGHNA and YSLEER. Trimming left V 1 base short and J 11 bases short, with 15 bases between. The CDR3 has 14 amino acids. The CDR3 here is CASSQGGGLGQQFF. The CDR3 DNA reads as TGCGCCAGCAGCCAAGGGGGCGGCCTCGGGCAGCAGTTCTTC.